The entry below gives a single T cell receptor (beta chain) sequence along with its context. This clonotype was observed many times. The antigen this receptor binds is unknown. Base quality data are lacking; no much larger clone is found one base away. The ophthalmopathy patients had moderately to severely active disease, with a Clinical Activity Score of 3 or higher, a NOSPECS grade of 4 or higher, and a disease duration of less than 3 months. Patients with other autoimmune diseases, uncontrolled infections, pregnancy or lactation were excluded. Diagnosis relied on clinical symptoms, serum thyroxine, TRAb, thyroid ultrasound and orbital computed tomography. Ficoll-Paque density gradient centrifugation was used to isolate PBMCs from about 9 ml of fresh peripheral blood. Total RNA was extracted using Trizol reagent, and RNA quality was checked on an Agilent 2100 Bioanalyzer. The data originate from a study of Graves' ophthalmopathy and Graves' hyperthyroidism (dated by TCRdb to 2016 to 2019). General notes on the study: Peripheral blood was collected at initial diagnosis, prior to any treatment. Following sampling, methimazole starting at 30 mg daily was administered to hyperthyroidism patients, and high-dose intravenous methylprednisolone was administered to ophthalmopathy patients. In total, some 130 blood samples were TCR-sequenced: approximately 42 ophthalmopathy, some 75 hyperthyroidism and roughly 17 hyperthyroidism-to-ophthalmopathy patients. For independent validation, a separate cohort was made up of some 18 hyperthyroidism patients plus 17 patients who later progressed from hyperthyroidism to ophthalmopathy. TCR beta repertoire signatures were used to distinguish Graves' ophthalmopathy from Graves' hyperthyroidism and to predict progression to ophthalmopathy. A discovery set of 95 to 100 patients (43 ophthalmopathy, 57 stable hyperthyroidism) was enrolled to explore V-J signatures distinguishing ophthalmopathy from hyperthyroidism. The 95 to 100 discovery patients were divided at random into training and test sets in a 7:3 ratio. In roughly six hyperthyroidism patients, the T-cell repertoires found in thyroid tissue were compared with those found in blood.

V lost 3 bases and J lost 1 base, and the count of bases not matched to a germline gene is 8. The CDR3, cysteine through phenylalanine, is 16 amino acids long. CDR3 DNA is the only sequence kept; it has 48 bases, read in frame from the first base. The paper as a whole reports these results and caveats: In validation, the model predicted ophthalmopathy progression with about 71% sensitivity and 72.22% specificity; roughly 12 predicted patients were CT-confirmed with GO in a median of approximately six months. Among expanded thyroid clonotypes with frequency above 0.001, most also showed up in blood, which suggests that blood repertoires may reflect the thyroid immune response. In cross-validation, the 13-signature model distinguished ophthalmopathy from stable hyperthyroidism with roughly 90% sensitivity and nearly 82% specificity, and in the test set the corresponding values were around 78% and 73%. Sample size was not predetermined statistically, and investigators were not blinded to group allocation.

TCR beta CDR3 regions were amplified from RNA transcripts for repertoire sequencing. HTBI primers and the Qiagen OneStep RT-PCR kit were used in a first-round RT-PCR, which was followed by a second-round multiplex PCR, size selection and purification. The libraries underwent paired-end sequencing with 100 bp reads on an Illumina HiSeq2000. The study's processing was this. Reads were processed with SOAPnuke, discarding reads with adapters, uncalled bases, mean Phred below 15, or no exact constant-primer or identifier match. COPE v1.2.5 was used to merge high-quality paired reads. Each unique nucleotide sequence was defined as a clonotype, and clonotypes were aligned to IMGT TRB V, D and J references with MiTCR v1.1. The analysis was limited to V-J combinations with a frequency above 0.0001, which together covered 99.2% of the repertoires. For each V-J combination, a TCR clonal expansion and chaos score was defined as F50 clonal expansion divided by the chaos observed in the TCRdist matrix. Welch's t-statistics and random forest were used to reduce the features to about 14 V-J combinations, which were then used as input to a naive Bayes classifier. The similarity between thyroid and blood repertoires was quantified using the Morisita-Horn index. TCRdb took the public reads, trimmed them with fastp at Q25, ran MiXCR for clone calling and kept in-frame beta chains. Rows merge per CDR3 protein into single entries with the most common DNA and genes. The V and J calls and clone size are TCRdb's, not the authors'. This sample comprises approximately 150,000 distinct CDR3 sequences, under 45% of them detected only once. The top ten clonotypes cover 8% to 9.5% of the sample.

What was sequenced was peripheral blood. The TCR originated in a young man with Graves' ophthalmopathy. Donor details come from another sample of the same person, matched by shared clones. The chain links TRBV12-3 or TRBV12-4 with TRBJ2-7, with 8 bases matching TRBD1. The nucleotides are TGTGCCAGCAGTTTCACTACAGGGGGTCGATCCTACGAGCAGTACTTC. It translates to CASSFTTGGRSYEQYF.